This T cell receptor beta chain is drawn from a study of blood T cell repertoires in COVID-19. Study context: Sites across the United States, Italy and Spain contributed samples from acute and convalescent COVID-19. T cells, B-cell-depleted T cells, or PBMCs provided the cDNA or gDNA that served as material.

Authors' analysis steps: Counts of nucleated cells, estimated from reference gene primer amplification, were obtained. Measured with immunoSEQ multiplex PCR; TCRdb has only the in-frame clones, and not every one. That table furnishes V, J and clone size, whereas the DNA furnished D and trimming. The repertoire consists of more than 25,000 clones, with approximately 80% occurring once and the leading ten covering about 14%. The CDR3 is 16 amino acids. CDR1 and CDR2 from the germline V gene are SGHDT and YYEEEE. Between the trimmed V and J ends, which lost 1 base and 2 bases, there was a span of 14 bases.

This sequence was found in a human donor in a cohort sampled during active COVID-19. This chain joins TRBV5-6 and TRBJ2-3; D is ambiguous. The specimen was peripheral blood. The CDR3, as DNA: TGTGCCAGCAGCTTGTTCGTGGCAGAATTCACAGATACGCAGTATTTT. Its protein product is CASSLFVAEFTDTQYF.